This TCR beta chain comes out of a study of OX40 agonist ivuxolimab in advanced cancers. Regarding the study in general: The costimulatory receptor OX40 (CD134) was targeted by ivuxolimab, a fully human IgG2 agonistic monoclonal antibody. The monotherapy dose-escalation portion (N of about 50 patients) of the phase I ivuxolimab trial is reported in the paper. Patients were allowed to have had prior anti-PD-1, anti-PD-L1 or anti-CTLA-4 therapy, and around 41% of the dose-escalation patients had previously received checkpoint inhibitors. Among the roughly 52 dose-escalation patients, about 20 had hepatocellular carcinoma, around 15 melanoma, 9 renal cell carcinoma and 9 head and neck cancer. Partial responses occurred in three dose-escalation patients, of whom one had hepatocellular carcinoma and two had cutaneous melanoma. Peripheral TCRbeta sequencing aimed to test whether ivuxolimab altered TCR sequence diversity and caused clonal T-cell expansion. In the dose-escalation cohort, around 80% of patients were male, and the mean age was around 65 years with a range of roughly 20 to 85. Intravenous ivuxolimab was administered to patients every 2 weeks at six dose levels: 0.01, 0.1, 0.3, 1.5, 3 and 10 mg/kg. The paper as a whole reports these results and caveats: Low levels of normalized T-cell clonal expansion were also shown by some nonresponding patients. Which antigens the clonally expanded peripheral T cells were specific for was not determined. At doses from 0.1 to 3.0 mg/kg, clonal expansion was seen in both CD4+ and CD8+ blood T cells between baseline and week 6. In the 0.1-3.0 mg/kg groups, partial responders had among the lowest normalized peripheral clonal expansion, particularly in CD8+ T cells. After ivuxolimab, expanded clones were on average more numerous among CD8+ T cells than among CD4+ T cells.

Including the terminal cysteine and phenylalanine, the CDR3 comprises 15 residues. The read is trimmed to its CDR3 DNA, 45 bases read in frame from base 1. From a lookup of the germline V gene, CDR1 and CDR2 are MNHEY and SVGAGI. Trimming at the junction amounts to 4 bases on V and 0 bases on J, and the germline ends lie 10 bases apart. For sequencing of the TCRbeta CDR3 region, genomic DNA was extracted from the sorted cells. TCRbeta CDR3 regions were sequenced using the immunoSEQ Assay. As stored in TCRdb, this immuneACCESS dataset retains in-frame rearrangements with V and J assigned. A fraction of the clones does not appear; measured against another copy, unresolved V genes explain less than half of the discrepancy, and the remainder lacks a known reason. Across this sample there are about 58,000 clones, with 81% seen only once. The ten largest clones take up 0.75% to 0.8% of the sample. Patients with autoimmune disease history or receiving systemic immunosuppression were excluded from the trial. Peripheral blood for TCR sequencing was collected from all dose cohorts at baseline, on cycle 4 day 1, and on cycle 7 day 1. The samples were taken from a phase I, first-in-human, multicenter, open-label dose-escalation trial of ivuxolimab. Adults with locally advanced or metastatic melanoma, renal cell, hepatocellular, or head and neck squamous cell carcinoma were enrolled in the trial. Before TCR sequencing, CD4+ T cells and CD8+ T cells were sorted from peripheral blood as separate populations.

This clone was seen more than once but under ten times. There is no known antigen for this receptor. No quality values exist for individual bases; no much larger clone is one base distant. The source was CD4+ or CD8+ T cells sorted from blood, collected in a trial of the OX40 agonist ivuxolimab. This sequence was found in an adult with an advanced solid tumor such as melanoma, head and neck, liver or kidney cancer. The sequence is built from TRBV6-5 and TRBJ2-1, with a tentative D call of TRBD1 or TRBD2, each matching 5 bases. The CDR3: CASSLGRNSYNEQFF. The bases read TGTGCCAGCAGTTTGGGACGCAACTCCTACAATGAGCAGTTCTTC.